This entry lists 15 T cell receptor beta chains sequenced from one sample in a study of siplizumab effects on memory and regulatory T cells. The protocol was immunoSEQ multiplex PCR, while the TCRdb copy is restricted to in-frame clones and leaves out a portion. The sample records about 91,000 clones, roughly 93% being singletons. Sequenced: CD8+ T cells sorted from blood. The receptors come from a human donor in good health.

The V and J genes are TRBV9 and TRBJ2-4; TRBD2 might be the D (5 bases). V was shortened by 7 bases and J by 6 bases, with 23 bases between the two germline ends. This CDR3 is built from 16 residues. Per germline, CDR1 SGDLS and CDR2 YYNGEE. This CDR3 reads CASSRASDGSGNIQYF. CDR3 bases: TGTGCCAGCTCGCGCGCGAGTGATGGGAGTGGAAACATTCAGTACTTC.

The J gene is TRBJ2-7, the V gene TRBV5-5; TRBD1 matches at 8 bases. The CDR3 covers 13 residues. The V gene end was trimmed by 7 bases and the J gene end by 7 bases; junction bases not matched to a gene: 10. Germline CDR1 SGHKS, CDR2 YYEKEE (reference sequence). For the CDR3, the DNA is TGTGCCAGCCAGGACAGGGCCTTCGGGGAGCAGTACTTC. Its translation is CASQDRAFGEQYF. Supplemented by reference TRBV5-5 and TRBJ2-7, the full variable domain reads DAGVTQSPTHLIKTRGQQVTLRCSPISGHKSVSWYQQVLGQGPQFIFQYYEKEERGRGNFPDRFSARQFPNYSSELNVNALLLGDSALYLCASQDRAFGEQYFGPGTRLTVT.

The V and J genes are TRBV5-8 and TRBJ2-5; D is possibly TRBD2 (5 bases). V lost 4 bases and J lost 0, with 13 bases in between. The germline V gene encodes CDR1 SGHTS and CDR2 YDEGEE. The CDR3 spans 15 residues. This CDR3 reads CASSLPDWNQETQYF. The CDR3 DNA reads TGTGCCAGCAGCCTCCCGGACTGGAACCAAGAGACCCAGTACTTC.

This clone has a single count. The rearrangement links TRBV6-5 to TRBJ2-6; D not certain. Trimming pared 2 bases from V and 2 bases from J, leaving 4 bases between. This CDR3 is built from 14 residues. Per the germline V gene, CDR1 is MNHEY and CDR2 is SVGAGI. Written as DNA, the CDR3 is TGTGCCAGCAGTTACACAACTGGGGCCAACGTCCTGACTTTC. Translation gives CASSYTTGANVLTF.

The chain joins TRBV5-4 to TRBJ1-2; the D is unclear. Germline V lookup: CDR1 SGHNT, CDR2 YYREEE (reference sequence). CDR3 length: 14 residues. Trimming took 0 bases from V and 4 from J, leaving 10 bases between them. DNA for the CDR3: TGTGCCAGCAGCTTGGTCAGCAGCACCTATGGCTACACCTTC. As protein: CASSLVSSTYGYTF. The full variable domain, its missing parts supplied by reference TRBV5-4 and TRBJ1-2, is ETGVTQSPTHLIKTRGQQVTLRCSSQSGHNTVSWYQQALGQGPQFIFQYYREEENGRGNFPPRFSGLQFPNYSSELNVNALELDDSALYLCASSLVSSTYGYTFGSGTRLTVV.

The chain carries TRBV30 and TRBJ2-3; a weak D match, TRBD1 (5 bases). The germline V and J ends were trimmed by 1 base and 5 bases, with 19 bases remaining between them. Germline V gene data show CDR1 as GTSNPN and CDR2 as SVGIG (reference sequence). The CDR3 runs 16 residues. The CDR3 DNA reads TGTGCCTGGAGTGCACAACACTCGCTAAGGGGAGATACGCAGTATTTT. This translates into CAWSAQHSLRGDTQYF.

The chain is built from TRBV27 and TRBJ2-5, with 7 bases fitting TRBD1. With the DNA end fitting TRBJ2-7 better, the J assignment may be wrong. This CDR3 has 14 residues. Germline V lookup: CDR1 MNHEY, CDR2 SMNVEV (reference sequence). DNA of the CDR3: TGTGCCAGCAGTGTGACAGGGCCGGGGTACGAGCAGTACTTC. Residues: CASSVTGPGYEQYF.

This chain uses TRBV7-2 with TRBJ2-5, with 12 bases identical to TRBD2. Germline CDR1 and CDR2: SGHTA and FQGNSA. V lost 4 bases, J lost 11 bases, and 8 bases stayed unmatched. The CDR3 extends over 14 amino acids. The CDR3 is CASSSQTSGSEQYF. The CDR3 DNA reads as TGTGCCAGCAGCTCACAGACTAGCGGGAGTGAGCAGTACTTC.

This clone was seen a single time. Other DNA sequences from this sample encode an identical CDR3 as well. CDR3: CASSIAENTEAFF. CDR3 bases: TGTGCCAGTAGTATAGCCGAGAACACTGAAGCTTTCTTT. V and J are TRBV19 and TRBJ1-1; D call uncertain. CDR3 length: 13 residues. V lost 1 base and J 1 base, leaving 4 bases between the germline ends. Germline values: CDR1 LNHDA, CDR2 SQIVND (reference sequence).

The chain employs TRBV6-5 and TRBJ2-7, with TRBD1 as a possible D gene (5 bases). CDR3 length: 13 residues. V was pared by 0 bases and J by 7 bases, with 10 bases between. Germline V gene sequence: CDR1 MNHEY, CDR2 SVGAGI. CDR3 residues: CASSYSTGREQYF. The CDR3 DNA follows: TGTGCCAGCAGTTACTCTACAGGCAGGGAGCAGTACTTC.

The chain recombines TRBV14 with TRBJ1-4; D might be TRBD1 (5 bases). Per germline, CDR1 SGHDN and CDR2 FVKESK. V was trimmed by 1 base and J by 7 bases, leaving 13 bases between them. The CDR3 contains 15 residues. The CDR3 DNA sequence: TGTGCCAGCAGCCAAGTCTCAGGGAGAGGTGAAAAACTGTTTTTT. Translating it yields CASSQVSGRGEKLFF.

The gene calls are TRBV11-2 and TRBJ2-2, with TRBD1 as a possible D gene (6 bases). Germline V gene data show CDR1 as SGHAT and CDR2 as FQNNGV. V lost 5 bases to trimming and J lost 5 bases, with 9 bases between them. The CDR3 consists of 13 residues. DNA of the CDR3: TGTGCCAGCAGCCCGGGACAAACCGGGGAGCTGTTTTTT. This encodes CASSPGQTGELFF.

The chain is built from TRBV11-1 and TRBJ1-1; D ambiguous. Germline CDR1 SGHAT, CDR2 FQDESV (reference sequence). Trimming took off 8 bases at V and 2 bases at J, with 12 bases between the two ends. The CDR3 has 13 residues. CDR3 residues: CASRWVENTEAFF. CDR3 nucleotide sequence: TGTGCCAGCCGTTGGGTGGAAAACACTGAAGCTTTCTTT.

The chain recombines TRBV29-1 with TRBJ1-1; the match to TRBD1 covers 7 bases. The CDR3 spans 13 residues. Germline V lookup: CDR1 SQVTM, CDR2 ANQGSEA. V lost 3 bases, J lost 1 base, and 2 bases stayed unmatched. The CDR3 here is CSVETGSNTEAFF. CDR3 coding DNA: TGCAGCGTTGAGACAGGGTCGAACACTGAAGCTTTCTTT.

The chain couples TRBV5-6 to TRBJ2-7; D is perhaps TRBD1 (5 bases). The CDR3 spans 15 residues. V was cut by 0 bases and J by 0 bases, with 10 bases left in between. Germline V gives CDR1 SGHDT, CDR2 YYEEEE. CDR3 sequence reads: CASSLGGYSSYEQYF. CDR3 bases: TGTGCCAGCAGCTTGGGGGGCTATAGCTCCTACGAGCAGTACTTC.